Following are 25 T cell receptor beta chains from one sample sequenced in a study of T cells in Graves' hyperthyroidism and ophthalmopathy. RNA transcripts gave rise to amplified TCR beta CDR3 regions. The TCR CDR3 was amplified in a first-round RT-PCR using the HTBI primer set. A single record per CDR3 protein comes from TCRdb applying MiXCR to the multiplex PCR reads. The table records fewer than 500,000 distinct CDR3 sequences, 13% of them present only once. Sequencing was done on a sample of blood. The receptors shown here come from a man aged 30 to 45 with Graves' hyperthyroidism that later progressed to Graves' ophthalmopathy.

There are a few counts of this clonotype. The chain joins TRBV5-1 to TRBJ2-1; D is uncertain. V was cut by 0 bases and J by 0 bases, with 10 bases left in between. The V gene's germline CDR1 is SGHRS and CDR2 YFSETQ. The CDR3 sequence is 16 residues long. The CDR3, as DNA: TGCGCCAGCAGCTTGGTCCCCCTTAGCTCCTACAATGAGCAGTTCTTC. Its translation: CASSLVPLSSYNEQFF.

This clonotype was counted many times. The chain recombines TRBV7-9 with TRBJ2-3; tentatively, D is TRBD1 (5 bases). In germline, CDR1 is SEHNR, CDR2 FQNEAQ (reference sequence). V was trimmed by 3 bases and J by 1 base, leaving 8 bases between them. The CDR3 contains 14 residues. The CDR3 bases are TGTGCCAGCAGCTTCCTAGGGGGCACAGATACGCAGTATTTT. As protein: CASSFLGGTDTQYF.

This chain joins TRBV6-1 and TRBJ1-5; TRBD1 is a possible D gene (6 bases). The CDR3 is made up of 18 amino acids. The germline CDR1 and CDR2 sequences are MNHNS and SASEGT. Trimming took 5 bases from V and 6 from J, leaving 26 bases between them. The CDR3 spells CASSRLAFRGEVLQPQHF. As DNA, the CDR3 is TGTGCCAGCAGTCGGCTTGCCTTCAGGGGCGAGGTTCTTCAGCCCCAGCATTTT.

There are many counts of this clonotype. In DNA, the CDR3 is TGCAGTCTGACAGGGAGTGGAACTGAAGCTTTCTTT. Amino acid sequence: CSLTGSGTEAFF. The rearrangement joins TRBV20-1 to TRBJ1-1; TRBD1 aligns across 7 bases. Losses at the gene ends were 8 bases for V and 5 bases for J; bases not matched to a gene: 8. From germline, CDR1 is DFQATT and CDR2 SNEGSKA (reference sequence). The CDR3 totals 12 residues.

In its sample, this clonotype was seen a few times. For the CDR3, the DNA is TGCGCCAGCAGCCAAGACGGGCTATCGTTACTATCTGGAAACACCATATATTTT. It codes for CASSQDGLSLLSGNTIYF. The chain has TRBV4-1 and TRBJ1-3, with D hard to call. CDR3 size: 18 residues. Trimming stripped 0 bases from V and 1 base from J, with 16 bases between. Per the germline V gene, CDR1 is MGHRA and CDR2 is YSYEKL.

The CDR3 is CASRQGLLYGYTF. The CDR3 DNA reads TGTGCCAGCAGACAGGGCCTGCTCTATGGCTACACCTTC. This chain uses TRBV5-5 with TRBJ1-2; maybe TRBD1 (6 bases). The CDR3 has 13 amino acids. In germline, CDR1 is SGHKS, CDR2 YYEKEE (reference sequence). Trimming pared 5 bases from V and 4 bases from J, leaving 12 bases between.

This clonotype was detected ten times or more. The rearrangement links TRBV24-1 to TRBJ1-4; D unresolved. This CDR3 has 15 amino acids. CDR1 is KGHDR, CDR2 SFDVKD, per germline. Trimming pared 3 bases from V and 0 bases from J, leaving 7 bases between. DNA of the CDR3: TGTGCCACCAGTGATGCCAAGTCAACTAATGAAAAACTGTTTTTT. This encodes CATSDAKSTNEKLFF.

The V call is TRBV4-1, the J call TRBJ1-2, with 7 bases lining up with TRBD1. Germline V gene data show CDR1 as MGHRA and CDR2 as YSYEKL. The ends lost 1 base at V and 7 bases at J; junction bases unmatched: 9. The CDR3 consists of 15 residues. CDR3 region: CASSQGQGRPSGYTF. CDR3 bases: TGCGCCAGCAGCCAAGGACAGGGACGACCCTCTGGCTACACCTTC.

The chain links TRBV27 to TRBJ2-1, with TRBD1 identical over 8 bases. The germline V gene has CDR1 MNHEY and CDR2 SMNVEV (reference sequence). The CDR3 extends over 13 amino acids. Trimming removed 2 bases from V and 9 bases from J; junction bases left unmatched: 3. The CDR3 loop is CASSLQGAGEQFF. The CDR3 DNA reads TGTGCCAGCAGTTTACAGGGGGCGGGTGAGCAGTTCTTC.

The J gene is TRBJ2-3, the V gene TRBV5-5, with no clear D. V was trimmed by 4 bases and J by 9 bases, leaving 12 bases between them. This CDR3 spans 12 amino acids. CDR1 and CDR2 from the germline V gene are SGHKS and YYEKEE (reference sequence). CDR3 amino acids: CASSPMGSTQYF. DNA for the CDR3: TGTGCCAGCAGCCCCATGGGAAGCACGCAGTATTTT.

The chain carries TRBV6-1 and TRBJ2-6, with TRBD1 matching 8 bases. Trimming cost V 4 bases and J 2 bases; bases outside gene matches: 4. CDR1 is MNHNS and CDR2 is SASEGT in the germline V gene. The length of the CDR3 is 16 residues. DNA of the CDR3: TGTGCCAGCAGTGGGGACAGGAGACCTGGGGCCAACGTCCTGACTTTC. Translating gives CASSGDRRPGANVLTF.

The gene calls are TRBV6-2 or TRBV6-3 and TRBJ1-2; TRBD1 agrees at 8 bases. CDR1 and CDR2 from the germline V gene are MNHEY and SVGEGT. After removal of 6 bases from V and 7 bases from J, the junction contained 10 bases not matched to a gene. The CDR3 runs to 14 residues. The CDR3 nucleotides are TGTGCCAGCAGCCCCGCGGACAGGGTTGGTGGCTACACCTTC. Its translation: CASSPADRVGGYTF.

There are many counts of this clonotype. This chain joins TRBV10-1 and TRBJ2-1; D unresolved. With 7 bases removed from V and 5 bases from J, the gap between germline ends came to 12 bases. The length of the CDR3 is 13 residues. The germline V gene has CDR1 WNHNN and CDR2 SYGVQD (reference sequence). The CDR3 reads CASKEGLDNEQFF. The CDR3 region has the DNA TGCGCCAGCAAAGAAGGTCTCGACAATGAGCAGTTCTTC.

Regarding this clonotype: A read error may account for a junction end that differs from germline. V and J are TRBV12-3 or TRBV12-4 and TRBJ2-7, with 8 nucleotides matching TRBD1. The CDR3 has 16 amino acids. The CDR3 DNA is TGCGCCAGCAGCCAACCGACAGGGGTCTCTGGCTACGAGCAGTACTTC. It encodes CASSQPTGVSGYEQYF.

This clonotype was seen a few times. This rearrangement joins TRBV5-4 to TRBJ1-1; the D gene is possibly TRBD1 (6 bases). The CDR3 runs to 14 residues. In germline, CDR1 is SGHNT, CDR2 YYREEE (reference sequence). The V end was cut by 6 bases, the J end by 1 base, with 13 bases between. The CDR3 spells CASKGGGGNTEAFF. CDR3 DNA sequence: TGTGCCAGCAAAGGGGGAGGGGGGAACACTGAAGCTTTCTTT. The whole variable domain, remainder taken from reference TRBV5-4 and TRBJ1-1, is ETGVTQSPTHLIKTRGQQVTLRCSSQSGHNTVSWYQQALGQGPQFIFQYYREEENGRGNFPPRFSGLQFPNYSSELNVNALELDDSALYLCASKGGGGNTEAFFGQGTRLTVV.

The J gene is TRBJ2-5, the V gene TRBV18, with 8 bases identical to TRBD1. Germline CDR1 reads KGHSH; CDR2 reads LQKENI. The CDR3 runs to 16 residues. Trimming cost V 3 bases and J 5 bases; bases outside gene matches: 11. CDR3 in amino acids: CASSPSEDREVETQYF. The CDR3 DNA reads TGTGCCAGCTCACCGAGCGAGGACAGGGAGGTTGAGACCCAGTACTTC.

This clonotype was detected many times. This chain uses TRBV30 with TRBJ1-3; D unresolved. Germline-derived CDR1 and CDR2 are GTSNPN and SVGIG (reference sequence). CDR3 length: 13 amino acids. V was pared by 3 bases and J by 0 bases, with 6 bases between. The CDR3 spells CAWSQVSGNTIYF. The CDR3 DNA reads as TGTGCCTGGAGCCAAGTCTCTGGAAACACCATATATTTT.

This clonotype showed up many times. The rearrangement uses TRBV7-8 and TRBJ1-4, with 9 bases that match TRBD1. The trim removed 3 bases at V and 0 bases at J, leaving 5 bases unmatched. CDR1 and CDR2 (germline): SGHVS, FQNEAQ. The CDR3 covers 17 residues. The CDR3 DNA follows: TGTGCCAGCAGCTTTACAGGGGGCGCCGCAACTAATGAAAAACTGTTTTTT. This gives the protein CASSFTGGAATNEKLFF.

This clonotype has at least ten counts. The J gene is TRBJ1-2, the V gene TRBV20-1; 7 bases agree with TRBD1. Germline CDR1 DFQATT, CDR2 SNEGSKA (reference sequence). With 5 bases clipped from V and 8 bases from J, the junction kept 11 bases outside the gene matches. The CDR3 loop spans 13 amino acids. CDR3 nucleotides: TGCAGTGCTCCGGTGAGGGGGCGCGGAGGCTACACCTTC. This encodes CSAPVRGRGGYTF.

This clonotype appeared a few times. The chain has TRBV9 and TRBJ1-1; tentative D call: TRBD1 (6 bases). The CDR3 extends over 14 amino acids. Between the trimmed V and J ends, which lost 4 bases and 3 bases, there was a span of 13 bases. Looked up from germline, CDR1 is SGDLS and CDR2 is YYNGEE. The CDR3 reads CASSPRQEDTEAFF. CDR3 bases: TGTGCCAGCAGCCCAAGACAGGAGGACACTGAAGCTTTCTTT.

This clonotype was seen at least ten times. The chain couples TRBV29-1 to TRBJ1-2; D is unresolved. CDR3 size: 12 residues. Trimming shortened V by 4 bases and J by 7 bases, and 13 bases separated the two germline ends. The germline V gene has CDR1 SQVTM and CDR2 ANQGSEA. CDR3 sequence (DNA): TGCAGCGTTGTAGAGGGAGTAGTTGGCTACACCTTC. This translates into CSVVEGVVGYTF.

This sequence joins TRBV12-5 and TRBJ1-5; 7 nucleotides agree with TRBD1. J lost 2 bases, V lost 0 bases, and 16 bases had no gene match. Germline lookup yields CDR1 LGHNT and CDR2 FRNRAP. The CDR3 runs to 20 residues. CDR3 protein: CASGLVFWAGGDYGNQPQHF. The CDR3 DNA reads TGTGCTAGTGGTTTGGTATTTTGGGCAGGGGGGGATTATGGCAATCAGCCCCAGCATTTT.

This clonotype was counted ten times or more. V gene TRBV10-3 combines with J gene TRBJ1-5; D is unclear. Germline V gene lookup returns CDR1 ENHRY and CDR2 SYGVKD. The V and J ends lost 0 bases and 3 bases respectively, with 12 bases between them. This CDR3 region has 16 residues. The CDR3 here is CAISESKRPFNQPQHF. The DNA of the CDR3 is TGTGCCATCAGTGAGTCGAAGCGGCCTTTCAATCAGCCCCAGCATTTT.

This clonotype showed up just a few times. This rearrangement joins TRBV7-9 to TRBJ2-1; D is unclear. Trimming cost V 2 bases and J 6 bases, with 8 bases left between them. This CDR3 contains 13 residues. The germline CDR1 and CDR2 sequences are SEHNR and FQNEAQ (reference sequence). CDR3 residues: CASSLYDLNEQFF. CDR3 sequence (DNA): TGTGCCAGCAGCTTATACGATCTCAATGAGCAGTTCTTC.

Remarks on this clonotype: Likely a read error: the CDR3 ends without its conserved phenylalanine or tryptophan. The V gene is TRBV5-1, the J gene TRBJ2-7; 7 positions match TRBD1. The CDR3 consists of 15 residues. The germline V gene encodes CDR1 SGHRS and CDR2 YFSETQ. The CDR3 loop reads CASSVATGTAYEQYC. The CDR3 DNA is TGTGCCAGCAGCGTAGCTACCGGGACAGCCTACGAGCAGTACTGC.